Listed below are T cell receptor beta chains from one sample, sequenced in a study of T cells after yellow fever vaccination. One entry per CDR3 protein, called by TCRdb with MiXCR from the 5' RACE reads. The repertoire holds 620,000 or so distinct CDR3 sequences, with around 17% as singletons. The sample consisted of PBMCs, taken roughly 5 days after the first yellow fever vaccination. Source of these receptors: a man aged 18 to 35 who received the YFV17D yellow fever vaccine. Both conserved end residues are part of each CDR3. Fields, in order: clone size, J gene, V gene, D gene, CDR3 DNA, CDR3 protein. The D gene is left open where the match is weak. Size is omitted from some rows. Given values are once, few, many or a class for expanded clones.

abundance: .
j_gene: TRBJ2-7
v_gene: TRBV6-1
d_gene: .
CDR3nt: TGTGCCAGCCCGGGGTTCTCCGAGCAGTACTTC
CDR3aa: CASPGFSEQYF

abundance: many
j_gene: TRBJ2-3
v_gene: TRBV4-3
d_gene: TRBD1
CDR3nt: TGCGCCAGCAGCCAAGGACAGGGTCGTACAGATACGCAGTATTTT
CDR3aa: CASSQGQGRTDTQYF

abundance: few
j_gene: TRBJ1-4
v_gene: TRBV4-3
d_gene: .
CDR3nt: TGCGCCAGCAGCCAAGGCAGGGAGAATGAAAAACTGTTTTTT
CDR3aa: CASSQGRENEKLFF

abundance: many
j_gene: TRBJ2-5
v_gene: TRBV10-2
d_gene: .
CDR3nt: TGCGCCAGCAGGGCCCAAATGGAGACCCAGTACTTC
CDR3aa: CASRAQMETQYF

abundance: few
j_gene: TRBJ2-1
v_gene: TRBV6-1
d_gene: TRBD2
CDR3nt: TGTGCCGGGTCTAAGAAGCGGGGGGGGTACAATGAGCAGTTCTTC
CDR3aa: CAGSKKRGGYNEQFF

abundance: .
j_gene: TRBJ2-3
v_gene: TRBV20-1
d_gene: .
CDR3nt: TGCAGTGCTCCAGAGGCGGGCAGCACAGATACGCAGTATTTT
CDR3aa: CSAPEAGSTDTQYF

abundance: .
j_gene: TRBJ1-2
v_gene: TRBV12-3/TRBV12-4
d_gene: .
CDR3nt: TGTGCCAGCAGTTTAAGGGGGAGCTACACCTTC
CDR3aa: CASSLRGSYTF

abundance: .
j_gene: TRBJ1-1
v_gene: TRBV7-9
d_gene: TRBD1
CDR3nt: TGTGCCAGCAGCGACAGGGGACAAGCCGAAGCTTTCTTT
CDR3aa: CASSDRGQAEAFF

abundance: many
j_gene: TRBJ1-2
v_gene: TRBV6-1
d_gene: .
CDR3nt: TGTGCCAGCACGAAAGACAGAGAAGGTGGCTACACCTTC
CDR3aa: CASTKDREGGYTF

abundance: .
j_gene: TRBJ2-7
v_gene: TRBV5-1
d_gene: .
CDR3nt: TGCGCCAGCAGCTTGGTTCAGGACTACGAGCAGTACTTC
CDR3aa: CASSLVQDYEQYF

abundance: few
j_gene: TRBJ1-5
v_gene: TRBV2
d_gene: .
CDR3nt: TGTGCCAGCAGTGCACGCCCCGGCAGGGGTTATCAGCCCCAGCATTTT
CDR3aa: CASSARPGRGYQPQHF

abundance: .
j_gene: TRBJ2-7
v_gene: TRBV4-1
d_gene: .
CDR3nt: TGCGCCAGCAGCCAGTCTGCGACGGAGCAGTACTTC
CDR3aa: CASSQSATEQYF

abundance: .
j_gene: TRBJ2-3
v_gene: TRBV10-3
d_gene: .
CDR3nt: TGTGCCAGCTCAGAAGCTACGAGACGCACAGATACGCAGTATTTT
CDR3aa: CASSEATRRTDTQYF